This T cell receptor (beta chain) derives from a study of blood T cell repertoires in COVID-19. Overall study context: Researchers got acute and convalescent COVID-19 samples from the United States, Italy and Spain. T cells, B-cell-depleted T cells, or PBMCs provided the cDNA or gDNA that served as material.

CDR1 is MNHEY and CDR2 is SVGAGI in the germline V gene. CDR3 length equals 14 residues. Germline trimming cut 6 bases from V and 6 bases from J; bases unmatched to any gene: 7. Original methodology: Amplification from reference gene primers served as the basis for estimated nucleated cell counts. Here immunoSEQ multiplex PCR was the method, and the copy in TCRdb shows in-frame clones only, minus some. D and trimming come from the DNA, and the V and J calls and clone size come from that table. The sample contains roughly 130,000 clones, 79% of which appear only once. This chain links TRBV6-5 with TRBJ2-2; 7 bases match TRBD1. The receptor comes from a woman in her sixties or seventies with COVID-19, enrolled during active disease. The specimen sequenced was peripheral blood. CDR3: CASSLDGTAGELFF. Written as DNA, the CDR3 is TGTGCCAGCAGCTTAGACGGGACAGCCGGGGAGCTGTTTTTT.